A selection of T cell receptor beta chains follows, all from one sample in a study of shared clonotypes between healthy human individuals. Profiled with immunoSEQ multiplex PCR; TCRdb holds only in-frame clones, not every one. This table holds roughly 2.5 million clones, just over 90% found once. Sequenced: naive CD4+ T cells sorted from blood. These receptors were collected from a man aged 18 to 29 in good health. The CDR3 runs from the conserved cysteine through the conserved F or W. The D gene is left open where the match is weak. Size is omitted from some rows. Given values are once, few, many or a class for expanded clones.

J | D | V | size | DNA | CDR3
TRBJ1-2 | TRBD1 | TRBV5-1 | - | TGCGCCAGCAGCACACGCACCGGACAGGGGAATGGCTACACCTTC | CASSTRTGQGNGYTF
TRBJ1-3 | - | TRBV7-2 | - | TGTGCCAGCAGCTTAGACCGGGGAAACACCATATATTTT | CASSLDRGNTIYF
TRBJ2-2 | - | TRBV27 | - | TGTGCCAGCAGTCCCCTCGGCGCGGGTAGGACCGGGGAGCTGTTTTTT | CASSPLGAGRTGELFF
TRBJ1-2 | - | TRBV7-8 | few | TGTGCCAGCAGCTTGGGCCTCGGCTACACCTTC | CASSLGLGYTF
TRBJ1-1 | TRBD1 | TRBV11-3 | once | TGTGCCAGCAGCGGCCAGGGACAGGGTGACACTGAAGCTTTCTTT | CASSGQGQGDTEAFF
TRBJ1-1 | - | TRBV4-3 | - | TGCGCCAGCAGCCAAGAACTAGCACGGAACACTGAAGCTTTCTTT | CASSQELARNTEAFF
TRBJ1-3 | - | TRBV11-2 | - | TGTGCCAGCAGCGCGGGAGCTGGGGGAAACACCATATATTTT | CASSAGAGGNTIYF
TRBJ2-5 | TRBD2 | TRBV7-2 | once | TGTGCCAGCAGCTTAGGTTCCATAGCGGGAGGGGGAGAGACCCAGTACTTC | CASSLGSIAGGGETQYF
TRBJ2-2 | - | TRBV4-3 | - | TGCGCCAGCAGCCAAGGGCTGAACACCGGGGAGCTGTTTTTT | CASSQGLNTGELFF
TRBJ2-7 | - | TRBV5-6 | - | TGTGCCAGCAGCTTTAGCAGGAACTACGAGCAGTACTTC | CASSFSRNYEQYF
TRBJ2-3 | - | TRBV30 | - | TGTGCCTGGAGTGTAGGGCAGTATACGCAGTATTTT | CAWSVGQYTQYF
TRBJ2-1 | - | TRBV7-3 | - | TGTGCCAGCAGCCAGGCCCGGGGTGAGCAGTTCTTC | CASSQARGEQFF
TRBJ2-7 | TRBD2 | TRBV5-1 | - | TGCGCCAGCAGCTTGGCTAGCGGGGGCACCTACGAGCAGTACTTC | CASSLASGGTYEQYF
TRBJ2-7 | TRBD1 | TRBV13 | - | TGTGCCAGCAGCTTCCGACAGGGTAGCTACGAGCAGTACTTC | CASSFRQGSYEQYF
TRBJ1-2 | - | TRBV5-6 | few | TGTGCCAGCAGCCCAGGTCGGGGCTATGGCTACACCTTC | CASSPGRGYGYTF
TRBJ2-7 | TRBD2 | TRBV30 | - | TGTGCCTGGAGTCTCGGGCGGACTAGCGGGAGAGGATCCTACGAGCAGTACTTC | CAWSLGRTSGRGSYEQYF
TRBJ2-5 | - | TRBV5-1 | - | TGCGCCAGCAGCTTCGGGCTCAAGGGAGAGACCCAGTACTTC | CASSFGLKGETQYF
TRBJ2-7 | TRBD1 | TRBV9 | - | TGTGCCAGCAGCCCAATGACAGGGGTGCACGAGCAGTACTTC | CASSPMTGVHEQYF
TRBJ2-2 | - | TRBV2 | once | TGTGCCAGCAGGCAAACTACAACGAACACCGGGGAGCTGTTTTTT | CASRQTTTNTGELFF
TRBJ2-6 | TRBD1 | TRBV28 | - | TGTGCCAGCAGTTTTCAGGGGGTGTCCTCTGGGGCCAACGTCCTGACTTTC | CASSFQGVSSGANVLTF
TRBJ1-2 | TRBD1 | TRBV6-5 | few | TGTGCCAGCAGTCCGGGACAGGGGTGGGACTATGGCTACACCTTC | CASSPGQGWDYGYTF
TRBJ2-1 | TRBD2 | TRBV7-8 | - | TGTGCCGGCAGCTTACATAGCGGGGGGTTCAATGAGCAGTTCTTC | CAGSLHSGGFNEQFF
TRBJ2-1 | - | TRBV6-1 | - | TGTGCCAGCAGTGATGGGACGGGGGGCTGGCCCTACAATGAGCAGTTCTTC | CASSDGTGGWPYNEQFF
TRBJ2-7 | - | TRBV6-5 | once | TGTGCCAGCAGTTCCAGCATGAGCTCCTACGAGCAGTACTTC | CASSSSMSSYEQYF
TRBJ2-3 | TRBD2 | TRBV9 | - | TGTGCCAGCAGCGTAGTCGATAGCGGGAGTGGGGATACGCAGTATTTT | CASSVVDSGSGDTQYF
TRBJ2-1 | - | TRBV28 | - | TGTGCCAGCAGTCTCCCCATAGATTACAATGAGCAGTTCTTC | CASSLPIDYNEQFF
TRBJ2-2 | TRBD2 | TRBV5-1 | - | TGCGCCAGCAGCTTGGCTACTAGCGGGGGACGGGAGCTGTTTTTT | CASSLATSGGRELFF
TRBJ1-4 | TRBD1 | TRBV25-1 | once | TGTGCCAGCAGAGACAGGGGGCCTGTGGCTAATGAAAAACTGTTTTTT | CASRDRGPVANEKLFF
TRBJ2-1 | - | TRBV7-3 | - | TGTGCCAGCAGCTTAGGGCTAGGTGAGCAGTTCTTC | CASSLGLGEQFF
TRBJ2-7 | - | TRBV10-1 | - | TGCGCCAGCAGTGACAATTATGTGGGACGTCTTTACAGCTCCTACGAGCAGTACTTC | CASSDNYVGRLYSSYEQYF
TRBJ1-1 | - | TRBV19 | - | TGTGCCAGTACTTCACAGGGCACTGAAGCTTTCTTT | CASTSQGTEAFF
TRBJ2-1 | TRBD2 | TRBV4-1 | - | TGCGCCAGCAGCCACCTGACTAGCGGGGGGAGGGGTGAGCAGTTCTTC | CASSHLTSGGRGEQFF
TRBJ2-7 | - | TRBV11-3 | - | TGTGCCAGCAGCTTAGGGCAAGGCAGCGAGCAGTACTTC | CASSLGQGSEQYF
TRBJ1-4 | - | TRBV27 | - | TGTGCCAGCAGTTTATCCGGCGGAAGTAATGAAAAACTGTTTTTT | CASSLSGGSNEKLFF
TRBJ2-7 | - | TRBV7-9 | - | TGTGCCAGCAGCTCCCAGGGGCCAAACATAGGGGCCTACGAGCAGTACTTC | CASSSQGPNIGAYEQYF
TRBJ2-5 | TRBD2 | TRBV5-3 | - | TGTGCCAGAAGCCTGGTGAGCACTCTGAGGCAGGGTGATGGGGAGGGCCAAGAGACCCAGTACTTC | CARSLVSTLRQGDGEGQETQYF
TRBJ2-5 | - | TRBV2 | - | TGTGCCAGCAGTTCGCCGAGGGGCCAAGAGACCCAGTACTTC | CASSSPRGQETQYF
TRBJ2-6 | - | TRBV25-1 | - | TGTGCCAGCAGTGTACAAGGGCATACCTCTGGGGCCAACGTCCTGACTTTC | CASSVQGHTSGANVLTF
TRBJ1-1 | - | TRBV5-1 | - | TGCGCCAGCACGGGGGGAGACACTGAAGCTTTCTTT | CASTGGDTEAFF
TRBJ2-7 | - | TRBV28 | - | TGTGCCAGCAGTTTACGGAGGGTCGGCTCCGAGCAGTACTTC | CASSLRRVGSEQYF
TRBJ1-3 | - | TRBV19 | - | TGTGCCAGTAGTATAGTTCCAGGGAGCGGAAACACCATATATTTT | CASSIVPGSGNTIYF
TRBJ2-5 | - | TRBV5-4 | - | TGTGCCAGCAGCTCCAGGGGTGTCGGGGAGACCCAGTACTTC | CASSSRGVGETQYF
TRBJ2-5 | - | TRBV5-1 | once | TGCGCCAGCAGCGGACCACAGGGAACGCTGGAGACCCAGTACTTC | CASSGPQGTLETQYF
TRBJ2-1 | - | TRBV6-6 | - | TGTGCCAGCAAGGGGGACCTAAGAGACTTCAATGAGCAGTTCTTC | CASKGDLRDFNEQFF
TRBJ2-4 | TRBD2 | TRBV5-1 | - | TGCGCCAGCAGCTTGTCAGTAGCGGGAGGGCCCGAGGACATTCAGTACTTC | CASSLSVAGGPEDIQYF
TRBJ2-7 | TRBD1 | TRBV7-8 | - | TGTGCCAGCAGCCCAGACAGGGTGCCATACTTC | CASSPDRVPYF
TRBJ2-1 | - | TRBV10-1 | - | TGCGCCAGCAGTGACCCCAAGACAGGGAGGAATGAGCAGTTCTTC | CASSDPKTGRNEQFF
TRBJ1-2 | - | TRBV4-3 | - | TGCGCCAGCAGCCAAGAGGGCAGCTCTATCTATGGCTACACCTTC | CASSQEGSSIYGYTF
TRBJ1-1 | TRBD1 | TRBV18 | few | TGTGCCAGCTCGGGACAGGGCATGGGCACTGAAGCTTTCTTT | CASSGQGMGTEAFF
TRBJ1-1 | TRBD1 | TRBV10-1 | - | TGCGCCAGCAGCCGACAGGGGTGGACTGAAGCTTTCTTT | CASSRQGWTEAFF
TRBJ1-4 | - | TRBV5-4 | once | TGTGCCAGCAGCGCGCAGTCCACTAATGAAAAACTGTTTTTT | CASSAQSTNEKLFF